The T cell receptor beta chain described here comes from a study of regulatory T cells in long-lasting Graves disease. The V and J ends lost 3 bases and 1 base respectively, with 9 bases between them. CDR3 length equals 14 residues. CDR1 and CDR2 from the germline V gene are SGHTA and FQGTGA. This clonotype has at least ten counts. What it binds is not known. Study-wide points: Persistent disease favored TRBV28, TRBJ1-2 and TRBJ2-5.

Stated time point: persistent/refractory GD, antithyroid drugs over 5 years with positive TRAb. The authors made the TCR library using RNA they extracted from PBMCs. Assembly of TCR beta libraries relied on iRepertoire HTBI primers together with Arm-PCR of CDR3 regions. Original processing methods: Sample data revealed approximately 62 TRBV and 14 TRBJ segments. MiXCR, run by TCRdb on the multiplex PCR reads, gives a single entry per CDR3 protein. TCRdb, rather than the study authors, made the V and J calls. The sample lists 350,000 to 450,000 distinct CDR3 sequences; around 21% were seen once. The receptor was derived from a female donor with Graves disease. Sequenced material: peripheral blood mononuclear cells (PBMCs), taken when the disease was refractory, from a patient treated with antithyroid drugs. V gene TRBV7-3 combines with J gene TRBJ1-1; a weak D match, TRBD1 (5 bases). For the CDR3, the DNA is TGTGCCAGCAGCTTGGGACCGGAGAACACTGAAGCTTTCTTT. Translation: CASSLGPENTEAFF. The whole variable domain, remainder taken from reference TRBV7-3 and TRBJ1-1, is GAGVSQTPSNKVTEKGKYVELRCDPISGHTALYWYRQSLGQGPEFLIYFQGTGAADDSGLPNDRFFAVRPEGSVSTLKIQRTERGDSAVYLCASSLGPENTEAFFGQGTRLTVV.